These 14 T cell receptor beta chains originate from one sample sequenced in a study of blood T cells in healthy people across ages. A second PCR of roughly 7 to 11 cycles used a sample-barcoded 5' primer and a J-beta primer mix. MiXCR was run by TCRdb on the 5' RACE reads, yielding one entry per CDR3 protein. The sample has 1.5 million to 1.8 million distinct CDR3 sequences; about 42% are singletons. The sample comprised blood. The receptor set was obtained from a woman between 18 and 30 years old in good health.

This chain connects TRBV6-6 to TRBJ2-7, with a possible D match to TRBD1 (6 bases). The CDR3 spans 14 residues. V lost 5 bases, J lost 2 bases, and 13 bases lay in between. Germline assignment: CDR1 MNHNY and CDR2 SVGAGI (reference sequence). CDR3 residues: CASSVQGFAYEQYF. The CDR3 DNA reads as TGTGCCAGCAGTGTACAGGGTTTTGCCTACGAGCAGTACTTC.

A few counts support this clonotype. A much larger clone differs by one base, so this may be a read error. The chain is built from TRBV20-1 and TRBJ2-1; 8 positions agree with TRBD2. The CDR3 runs to 14 residues. From germline, CDR1 is DFQATT and CDR2 SNEGSKA (reference sequence). Trimming at V came to 6 bases and at J to 8 bases, leaving 12 bases not matched to a gene. The CDR3 region has the DNA TGCAGTGCCGCGGGACGAGCGGGAGTCCATGAGCAGTTCTTC. Translating it yields CSAAGRAGVHEQFF.

This clonotype was observed a handful of times. The chain combines TRBV6-1 with TRBJ1-4; the D gene is possibly TRBD1 (5 bases). CDR3 length equals 15 residues. CDR1 MNHNS and CDR2 SASEGT come from the germline V gene. The ends were cut back, 3 bases at V and 4 bases at J, with 12 bases in the middle. This CDR3 reads CASSDRGTGNEKLFF. The CDR3 coding sequence is TGTGCCAGCAGTGACCGCGGGACGGGTAATGAAAAACTGTTTTTT.

This chain joins TRBV7-8 and TRBJ1-4, with 9 bases fitting TRBD1. After removal of 5 bases from V and 10 bases from J, the junction contained 5 bases not matched to a gene. The CDR3 totals 13 residues. Looked up from germline, CDR1 is SGHVS and CDR2 is FQNEAQ. For the CDR3, the DNA is TGTGCCAGCAGCGAAGGGACAGGGTTAAAACTGTTTTTT. Protein product: CASSEGTGLKLFF.

This sequence joins TRBV25-1 and TRBJ2-5, with D uncertain. The CDR3 length is 13 residues. The germline V gene has CDR1 MGHDK and CDR2 SYGVNS. V shed 2 bases and J shed 2 bases, with 6 bases lying between them. The CDR3 DNA follows: TGTGCCAGCAGTGAACCCTCTCAAGAGACCCAGTACTTC. Translation: CASSEPSQETQYF.

This clonotype was observed a handful of times. One end of the junction varies from germline; a read error may be responsible. The rearrangement uses TRBV28 and TRBJ2-1; perhaps TRBD2 as D (5 bases). The CDR3 sequence is 16 residues long. Germline V gene lookup returns CDR1 MDHEN and CDR2 SYDVKM. CDR3 nucleotides: TGTGCCAGCACTTTAGGCCTAGCAGTGTCCTACAATGAGCAGTTCTTC. Translation: CASTLGLAVSYNEQFF. Supplemented by reference TRBV28 and TRBJ2-1, the full variable domain reads DVKVTQSSRYLVKRTGEKVFLECVQDMDHENMFWYRQDPGLGLRLIYFSYDVKMKEKGDIPEGYSVSREKKERFSLILESASTNQTSMYLCASTLGLAVSYNEQFFGPGTRLTVL.

This clonotype was observed a few times. The gene calls are TRBV4-3 and TRBJ2-7, with 11 bases aligning to TRBD2. Germline V lookup: CDR1 LGHNA, CDR2 YSLEER. V gave up 5 bases and J gave up 5 bases; unmatched junction bases: 5. CDR3 length: 14 amino acids. The chain's CDR3 is CASSSSGRTDEQYF. The DNA of the CDR3 is TGCGCCAGCAGCTCTAGCGGGAGGACTGACGAGCAGTACTTC.

V is TRBV6-1 and J is TRBJ2-1; D uncertain. The CDR3 extends over 15 amino acids. CDR1 and CDR2 from the germline V gene are MNHNS and SASEGT. Between the trimmed V and J ends, which lost 2 bases and 2 bases, there was a span of 10 bases. The CDR3 loop is CASSETGNPYNEQFF. CDR3 bases: TGTGCCAGCAGTGAAACGGGCAACCCCTACAATGAGCAGTTCTTC.

This clonotype was picked up a small number of times. J is TRBJ1-2 and V is TRBV29-1; perhaps TRBD1 as D (5 bases). The CDR3 contains 11 residues. The V gene's germline CDR1 is SQVTM and CDR2 ANQGSEA. Trimming removed 6 bases at V and 8 bases at J, with 13 bases between. CDR3 bases: TGCAGCGTGGGGACCGAATGGGGCTACACCTTC. As protein: CSVGTEWGYTF.

The gene calls are TRBV25-1 and TRBJ2-7; 7 nucleotides agree with TRBD1. J lost 2 bases, V lost 4 bases, and 5 bases had no gene match. CDR3 size: 14 residues. CDR1 and CDR2 from the germline V gene are MGHDK and SYGVNS. The CDR3 sequence: CASSATGKTYEQYF. The CDR3 region has the DNA TGTGCCAGCAGTGCGACAGGGAAGACCTACGAGCAGTACTTC.

This clonotype was seen a few times. The chain recombines TRBV11-2 with TRBJ1-2; D not resolved. The CDR3 sequence is 14 residues long. Trimming stripped 4 bases from V and 8 bases from J, with 17 bases between. From germline, CDR1 is SGHAT and CDR2 FQNNGV. CDR3 residues: CASSSNLGTSGYTF. The CDR3 DNA is TGTGCCAGCAGCTCTAATTTGGGAACGTCCGGCTACACCTTC.

This clonotype was picked up a small number of times. Compared with germline, one end of the junction differs, possibly owing to a read error. The rearrangement uses TRBV4-3 and TRBJ1-1, with 7 bases matching TRBD1. Germline assignment: CDR1 LGHNA and CDR2 YSLEER. The CDR3 is made up of 14 amino acids. The CDR3 sequence: CASSKDRENTEAFF. The CDR3 DNA sequence: TGCGCCAGCAGCAAAGACAGGGAGAACACTGAAGCTTTCTTT.

This clonotype turned up a few times. V gene TRBV7-2 combines with J gene TRBJ1-6; the D is unclear. From germline, CDR1 is SGHTA and CDR2 FQGNSA. The CDR3 sequence is 15 residues long. Trimming stripped 4 bases from V and 8 bases from J, with 15 bases between. CDR3 in DNA: TGTGCCAGCAGCTCCAATTGGGCAAAGGATTCACCCCTCCACTTT. Translating gives CASSSNWAKDSPLHF. The full variable domain, its missing parts supplied by reference TRBV7-2 and TRBJ1-6, is GAGVSQSPSNKVTEKGKDVELRCDPISGHTALYWYRQSLGQGLEFLIYFQGNSAPDKSGLPSDRFSAERTGGSVSTLTIQRTQQEDSAVYLCASSSNWAKDSPLHFGNGTRLTVT.

The chain employs TRBV15 and TRBJ2-2; D is unresolved. V shed 0 bases and J shed 4 bases, with 15 bases lying between them. The CDR3 is made up of 17 amino acids. Germline values: CDR1 LNHNV, CDR2 YYDKDF (reference sequence). The CDR3 nucleotides read TGTGCCACCAGCAGAGATAAATCCAGGCCCTTCACCGGGGAGCTGTTTTTT. This sequence encodes CATSRDKSRPFTGELFF.